This T cell receptor beta chain was recovered during a study of blood T cell repertoires in COVID-19. Study-level background: Spain, Italy and the United States supplied samples that represented acute and convalescent COVID-19. In each case, the material was cDNA or gDNA derived from T cells, B-cell-depleted T cells, or PBMCs.

V trimming: 6 bases; J trimming: 5 bases; junction bases outside the gene matches: 1. CDR3 size: 13 residues. Germline CDR1 is MGHDK and CDR2 is SYGVNS. As handled by the study authors: Reference gene primer amplification gave estimated nucleated cell counts. The method was immunoSEQ multiplex PCR; TCRdb's version includes in-frame clones alone and lacks a portion of them. V and J calls and clone size are those listed in that table; D and trimming were worked out from the DNA. This sample has some 150,000 clones, with approximately 80% found just once. This clone is a singleton in its sample. The source is a woman aged 55-70 years with acute or convalescent COVID-19. The V call is TRBV25-1, the J call TRBJ2-2; TRBD1 agrees at 9 bases. The sequenced sample consisted of peripheral blood. The CDR3 here is CASRGTGTGELFF. The CDR3 DNA sequence: TGTGCCAGCAGGGGGACAGGGACCGGGGAGCTGTTTTTT.